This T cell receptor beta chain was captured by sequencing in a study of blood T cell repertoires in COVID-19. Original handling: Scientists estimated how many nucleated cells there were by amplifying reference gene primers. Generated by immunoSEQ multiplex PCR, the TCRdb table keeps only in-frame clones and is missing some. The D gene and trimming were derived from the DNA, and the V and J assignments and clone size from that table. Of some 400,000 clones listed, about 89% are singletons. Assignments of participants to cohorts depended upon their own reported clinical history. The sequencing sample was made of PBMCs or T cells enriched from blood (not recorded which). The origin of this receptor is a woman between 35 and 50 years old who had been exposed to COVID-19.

The CDR3 loop reads CASSPTGPVLRTYNEQFF. CDR3 DNA sequence: TGCGCCAGCAGCCCGACAGGTCCCGTCCTCAGGACCTACAATGAGCAGTTCTTC. The rearrangement joins TRBV5-1 to TRBJ2-1; D is perhaps TRBD1 (6 bases). Germline V CDR1 and CDR2: SGHRS, YFSETQ. There are 18 residues in the CDR3. V lost 4 bases, J lost 2 bases, and 22 bases lay in between.